This TCR beta chain was retrieved from a study of a mutant IDH1 vaccine in newly diagnosed glioma. In regard to this clone: The target antigen is unknown.

The protocol was immunoSEQ multiplex PCR, while the TCRdb copy is restricted to in-frame clones and leaves out a portion. The sample includes about 64,000 clones, approximately 84% of them seen just once. The CDR3 is made up of 16 amino acids. The germline V gene has CDR1 ENHRY and CDR2 SYGVKD. V was cut by 4 bases and J by 0 bases, with 13 bases left in between. Time point given: week 11, during vaccination. Alongside topical imiquimod, each dose of vaccine comprised 300 ug of mutant IDH1 20-mer peptide. This specimen consisted of PBMCs, obtained from a glioma patient whose treatment included an IDH1 peptide vaccine. The TCR comes from a woman aged 45-65 years with glioma. The gene calls are TRBV10-3 and TRBJ2-1; D is perhaps TRBD2 (7 bases). CDR3 DNA: TGTGCCATCAGTGGCGGGGCGGGGGCCTCCTACAATGAGCAGTTCTTC. Residues: CAISGGAGASYNEQFF.